The rows below give T cell receptor beta chains drawn from one sample of a study of neoadjuvant anti-PD-1 for oral cavity cancer. Assay used: immunoSEQ multiplex PCR; TCRdb lists only in-frame clones, some missing. Of some 9,800 clones in the sample, approximately 61% were seen once. The material sequenced was PBMCs, taken after nivolumab (anti-PD-1) treatment. These receptors were taken from a person aged 35-79 years with oral cavity squamous cell carcinoma. Each CDR3 is given with its conserved first and last residue. D genes are given only for firm matches. Expanded clones get a size class; other rows say once, few or many, or leave the size out.

TRBV30	-	TRBJ1-1	14	TRBD1	TGTGCCTGGAGAGCCGGGACAGCGAACACTGAAGCTTTCTTT	CAWRAGTANTEAFF
TRBV6-1	few	TRBJ1-1	14	-	TGTGCCAGCAGTGGCAGAGGATCGAACACTGAAGCTTTCTTT	CASSGRGSNTEAFF
TRBV27	few	TRBJ2-1	13	-	TGTGCCAGCCGTGAAAGCTCCTACAATGAGCAGTTCTTC	CASRESSYNEQFF
TRBV5-4	-	TRBJ1-1	14	TRBD1	TGTGCCAGCAACGGGCCGACAGGGACCACTGAAGCTTTCTTT	CASNGPTGTTEAFF
TRBV29-1	-	TRBJ2-3	12	TRBD1	TGCAGCGTGGACAGGGCCACAGATACGCAGTATTTT	CSVDRATDTQYF
TRBV19	few	TRBJ1-5	15	-	TGTGCCAGTAGTATGGGCAGAAATAGCAATCAGCCCCAGCATTTT	CASSMGRNSNQPQHF
TRBV19	few	TRBJ2-2	15	TRBD2	TGTGCCAGTTATGAAGCGGGAGGATCGACCGGGGAGCTGTTTTTT	CASYEAGGSTGELFF
TRBV6-5	-	TRBJ2-5	14	-	TGTGCCAGCTATCCTGGGGCGGCCCGGGAGACCCAGTACTTC	CASYPGAARETQYF
TRBV7-2	-	TRBJ1-2	12	-	TGTGCCAGCAGCTTAGATGAGAGGGGCTACACCTTC	CASSLDERGYTF
TRBV6-5	-	TRBJ1-4	15	-	TGTGCCAGCAGGCTCCGGACAGCGAATAATGAAAAACTGTTTTTT	CASRLRTANNEKLFF
TRBV10-3	-	TRBJ2-7	13	-	TGTGCCATCAGTGAAGGATTAAGACTGACGCAGTACTTC	CAISEGLRLTQYF
TRBV6-6	-	TRBJ2-3	16	-	TGTGCCAGCAGTAATCACCGGCGTGGGGGCAGGAATACGCAGTATTTT	CASSNHRRGGRNTQYF
TRBV4-2	-	TRBJ1-1	15	-	TGTGCCAGCAGCCCCATGGGGGGTATAAGGAGTGAAGCTTTCTTT	CASSPMGGIRSEAFF
TRBV4-1	-	TRBJ1-1	16	-	TGCGCCAGCAGCCCGTCTTCGGCAGGGTGGTTCACTGAAGCTTTCTTT	CASSPSSAGWFTEAFF